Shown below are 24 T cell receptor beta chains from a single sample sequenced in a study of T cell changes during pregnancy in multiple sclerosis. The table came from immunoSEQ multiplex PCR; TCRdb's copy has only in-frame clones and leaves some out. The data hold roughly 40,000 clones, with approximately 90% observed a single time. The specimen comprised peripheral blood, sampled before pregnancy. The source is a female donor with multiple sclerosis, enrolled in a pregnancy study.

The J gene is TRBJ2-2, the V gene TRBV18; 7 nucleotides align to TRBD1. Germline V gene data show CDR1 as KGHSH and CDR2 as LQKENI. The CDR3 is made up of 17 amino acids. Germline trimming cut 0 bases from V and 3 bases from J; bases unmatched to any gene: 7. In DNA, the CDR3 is TGTGCCAGCTCACCACCGGTCGCAGGGGGAGACACCGGGGAGCTGTTTTTT. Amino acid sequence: CASSPPVAGGDTGELFF.

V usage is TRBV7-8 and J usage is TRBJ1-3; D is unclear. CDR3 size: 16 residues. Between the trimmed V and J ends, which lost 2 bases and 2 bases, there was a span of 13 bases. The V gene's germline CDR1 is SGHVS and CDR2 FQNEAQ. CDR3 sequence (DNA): TGTGCCAGCAGCTTACACCTTTCGGGAGCTGGAAACACCATATATTTT. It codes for CASSLHLSGAGNTIYF.

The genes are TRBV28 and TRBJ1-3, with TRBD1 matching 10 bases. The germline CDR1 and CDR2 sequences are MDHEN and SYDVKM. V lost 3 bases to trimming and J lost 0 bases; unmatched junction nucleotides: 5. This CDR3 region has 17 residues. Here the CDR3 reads CASSFRDRGFSGNTIYF. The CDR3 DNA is TGTGCCAGCAGTTTCCGGGACAGGGGTTTCTCTGGAAACACCATATATTTT.

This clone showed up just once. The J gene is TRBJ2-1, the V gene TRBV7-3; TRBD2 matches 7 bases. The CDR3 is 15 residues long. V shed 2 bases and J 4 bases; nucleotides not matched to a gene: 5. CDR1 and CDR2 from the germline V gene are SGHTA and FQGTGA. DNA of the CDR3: TGTGCCAGCAGCTTAGGCCGGGAGGCTTACAATGAGCAGTTCTTC. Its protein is CASSLGREAYNEQFF.

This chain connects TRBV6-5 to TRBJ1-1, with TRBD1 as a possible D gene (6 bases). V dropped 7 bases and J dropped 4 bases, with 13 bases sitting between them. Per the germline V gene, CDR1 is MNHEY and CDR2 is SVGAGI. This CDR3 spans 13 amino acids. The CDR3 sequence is CASNLQGTTEAFF. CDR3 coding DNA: TGTGCCAGCAATCTACAGGGTACCACTGAAGCTTTCTTT.

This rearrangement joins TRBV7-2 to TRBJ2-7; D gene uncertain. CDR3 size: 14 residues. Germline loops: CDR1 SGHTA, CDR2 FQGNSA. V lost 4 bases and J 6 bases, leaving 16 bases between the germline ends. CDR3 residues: CASSSRSSTTEQYF. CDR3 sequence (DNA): TGTGCCAGCAGCTCTCGGAGCTCCACAACCGAGCAGTACTTC.

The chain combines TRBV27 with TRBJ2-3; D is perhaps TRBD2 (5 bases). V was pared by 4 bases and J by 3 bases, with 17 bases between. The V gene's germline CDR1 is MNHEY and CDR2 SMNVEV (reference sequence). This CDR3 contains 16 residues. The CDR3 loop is CASSSPSWGETDTQYF. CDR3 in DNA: TGTGCCAGCAGTTCCCCCTCGTGGGGAGAGACAGATACGCAGTATTTT.

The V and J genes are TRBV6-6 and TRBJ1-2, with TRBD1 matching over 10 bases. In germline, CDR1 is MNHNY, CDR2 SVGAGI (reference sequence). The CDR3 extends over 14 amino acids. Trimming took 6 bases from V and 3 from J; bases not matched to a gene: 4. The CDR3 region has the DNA TGTGCCAGCAGCTCCGGGACAGGGGACTATGGCTACACCTTC. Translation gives CASSSGTGDYGYTF.

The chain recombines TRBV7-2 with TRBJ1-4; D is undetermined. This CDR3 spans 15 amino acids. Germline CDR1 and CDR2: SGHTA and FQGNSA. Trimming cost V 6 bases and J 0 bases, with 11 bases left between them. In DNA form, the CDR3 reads TGTGCCAGCAGGCGTCAGAGCGCAACTAATGAAAAACTGTTTTTT. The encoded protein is CASRRQSATNEKLFF. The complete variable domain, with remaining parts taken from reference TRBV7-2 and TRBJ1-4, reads GAGVSQSPSNKVTEKGKDVELRCDPISGHTALYWYRQSLGQGLEFLIYFQGNSAPDKSGLPSDRFSAERTGGSVSTLTIQRTQQEDSAVYLCASRRQSATNEKLFFGSGTQLSVL.

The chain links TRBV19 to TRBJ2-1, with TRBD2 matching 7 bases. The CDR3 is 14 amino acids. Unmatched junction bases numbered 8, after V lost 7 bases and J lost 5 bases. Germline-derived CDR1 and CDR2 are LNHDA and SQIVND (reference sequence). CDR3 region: CASTPAGVDNEQFF. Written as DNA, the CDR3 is TGTGCCAGTACCCCGGCGGGAGTAGACAATGAGCAGTTCTTC.

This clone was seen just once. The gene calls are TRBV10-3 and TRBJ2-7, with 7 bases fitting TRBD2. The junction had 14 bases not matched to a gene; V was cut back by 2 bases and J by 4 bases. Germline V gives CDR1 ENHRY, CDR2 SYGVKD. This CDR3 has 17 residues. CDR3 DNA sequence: TGTGCCATCAGTGAGGGGGCAGCGGGAACGAATATTTACGAGCAGTACTTC. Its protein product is CAISEGAAGTNIYEQYF.

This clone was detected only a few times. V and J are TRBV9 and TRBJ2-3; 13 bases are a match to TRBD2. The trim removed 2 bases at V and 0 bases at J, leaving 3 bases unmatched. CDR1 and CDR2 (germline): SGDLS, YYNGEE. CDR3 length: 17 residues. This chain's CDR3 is CASSVGLAGASTDTQYF. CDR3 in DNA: TGTGCCAGCAGCGTTGGACTAGCGGGAGCTAGCACAGATACGCAGTATTTT.

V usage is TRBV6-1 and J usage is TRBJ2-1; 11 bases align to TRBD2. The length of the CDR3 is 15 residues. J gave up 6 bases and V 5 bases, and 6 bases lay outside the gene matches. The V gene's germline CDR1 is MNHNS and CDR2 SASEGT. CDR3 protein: CASSPLAGASNEQFF. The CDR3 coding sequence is TGTGCCAGCAGTCCACTAGCGGGAGCCTCCAATGAGCAGTTCTTC.

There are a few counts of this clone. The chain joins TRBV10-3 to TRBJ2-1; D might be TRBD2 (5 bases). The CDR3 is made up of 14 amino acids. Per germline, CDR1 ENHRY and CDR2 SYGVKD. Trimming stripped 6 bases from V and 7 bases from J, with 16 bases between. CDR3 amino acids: CAIRGEGEGNEQFF. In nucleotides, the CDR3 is TGTGCCATCAGAGGTGAGGGAGAGGGTAATGAGCAGTTCTTC.

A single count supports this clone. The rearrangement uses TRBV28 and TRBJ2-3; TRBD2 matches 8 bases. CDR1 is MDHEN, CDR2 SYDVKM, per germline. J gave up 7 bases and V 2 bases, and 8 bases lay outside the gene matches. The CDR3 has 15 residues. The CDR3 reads CASSLEAGVGHTQYF. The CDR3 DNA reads TGTGCCAGCAGTTTAGAAGCGGGAGTGGGGCATACGCAGTATTTT.

The CDR3 here is CASSSGQPPYEQYF. In DNA, the CDR3 is TGTGCCAGCAGCTCCGGACAGCCCCCCTACGAGCAGTACTTC. The chain employs TRBV7-9 and TRBJ2-7; D possibly corresponds to TRBD1 (6 bases). The germline V and J ends were trimmed by 4 bases and 2 bases, with 12 bases remaining between them. Germline assignment: CDR1 SEHNR and CDR2 FQNEAQ (reference sequence). This CDR3 spans 14 amino acids.

CDR3 loop: CASSQDYAGRADQPQHF. The CDR3 DNA sequence: TGCGCCAGCAGCCAAGATTACGCGGGGAGGGCTGATCAGCCCCAGCATTTT. The chain uses TRBV4-3 and TRBJ1-5; D remains unclear. The CDR3 covers 17 residues. V gave up 0 bases and J gave up 5 bases, with 17 bases separating them. Per the germline V gene, CDR1 is LGHNA and CDR2 is YSLEER.

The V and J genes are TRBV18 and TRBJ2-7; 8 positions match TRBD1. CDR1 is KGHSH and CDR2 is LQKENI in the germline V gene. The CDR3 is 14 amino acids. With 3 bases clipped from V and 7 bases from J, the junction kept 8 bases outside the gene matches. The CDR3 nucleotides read TGTGCCAGCTCACCCGTGACAGGGGCGAGGGAGCAGTACTTC. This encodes CASSPVTGAREQYF.

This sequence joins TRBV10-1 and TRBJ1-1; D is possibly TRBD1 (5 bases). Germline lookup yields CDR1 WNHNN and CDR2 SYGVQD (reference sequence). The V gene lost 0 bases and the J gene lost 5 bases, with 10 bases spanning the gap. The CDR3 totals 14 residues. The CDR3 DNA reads TGCGCCAGCAGTGAGTCTGGCGGGGGTACTGAAGCTTTCTTT. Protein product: CASSESGGGTEAFF.

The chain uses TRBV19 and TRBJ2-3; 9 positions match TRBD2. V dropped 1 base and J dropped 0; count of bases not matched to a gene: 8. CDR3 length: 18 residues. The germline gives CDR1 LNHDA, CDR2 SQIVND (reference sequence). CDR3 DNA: TGTGCCAGTAGTATAGGACTAGCGGAGCCTACTAGCACAGATACGCAGTATTTT. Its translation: CASSIGLAEPTSTDTQYF.

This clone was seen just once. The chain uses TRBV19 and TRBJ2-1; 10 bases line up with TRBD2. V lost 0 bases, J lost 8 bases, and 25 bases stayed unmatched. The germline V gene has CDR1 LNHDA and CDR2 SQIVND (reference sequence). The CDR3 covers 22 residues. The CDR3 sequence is CASSIDLGTGRGLALREDEQFF. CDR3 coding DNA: TGTGCCAGTAGTATAGATCTGGGGACAGGACGGGGACTAGCGCTTAGGGAAGATGAGCAGTTCTTC.

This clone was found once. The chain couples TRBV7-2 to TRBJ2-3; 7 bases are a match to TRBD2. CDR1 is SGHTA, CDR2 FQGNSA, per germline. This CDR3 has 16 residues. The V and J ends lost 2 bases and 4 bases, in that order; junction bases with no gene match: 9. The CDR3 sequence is CASSLQGGSVSDTQYF. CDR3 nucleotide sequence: TGTGCCAGCAGCTTACAAGGCGGGAGCGTGTCAGATACGCAGTATTTT.

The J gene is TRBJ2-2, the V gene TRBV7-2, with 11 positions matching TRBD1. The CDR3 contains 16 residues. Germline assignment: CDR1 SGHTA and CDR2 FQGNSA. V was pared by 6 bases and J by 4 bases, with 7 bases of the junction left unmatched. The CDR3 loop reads CASRSPGTGGTGELFF. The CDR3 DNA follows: TGTGCCAGCAGAAGTCCCGGGACAGGGGGCACCGGGGAGCTGTTTTTT.

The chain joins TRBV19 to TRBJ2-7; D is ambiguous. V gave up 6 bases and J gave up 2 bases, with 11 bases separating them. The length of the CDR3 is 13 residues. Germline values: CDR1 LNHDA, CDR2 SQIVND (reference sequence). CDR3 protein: CASSQSPTYEQYF. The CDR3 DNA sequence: TGTGCCAGTAGCCAATCCCCTACCTACGAGCAGTACTTC. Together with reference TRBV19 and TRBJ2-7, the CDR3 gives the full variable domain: DGGITQSPKYLFRKEGQNVTLSCEQNLNHDAMYWYRQDPGQGLRLIYYSQIVNDFQKGDIAEGYSVSREKKESFPLTVTSAQKNPTAFYLCASSQSPTYEQYFGPGTRLTVT.